A selection of T cell receptor beta chains follows, all from one sample in a study of cytomegalovirus exposure and HLA in healthy donors. Sequenced by immunoSEQ multiplex PCR; TCRdb stores in-frame clones only, minus some. The sample lists some 160,000 clones; over 75% were seen once. The sample comprised PBMCs. These receptor sequences come from a man between 60 and 70 years old in good health and CMV-seronegative. CDR3s include the opening cysteine and the closing phenylalanine or tryptophan. The D gene is left open where the match is weak. Some rows have no size entry. The others give once, few or many, or a class for an expanded clone.

j_call	clone_size	d_call	v_call	cdr3_nt	cdr3_aa
TRBJ1-2	-	-	TRBV6-5	TGTGCCAGCAGTAACCAGGCGGGGCGCGGCTATGGCTACACCTTC	CASSNQAGRGYGYTF
TRBJ2-7	-	TRBD1	TRBV9	TGTGCCAGCAGCGGGACAGGGGCCTACGAGCAGTACTTC	CASSGTGAYEQYF
TRBJ1-2	once	-	TRBV9	TGTGCCAGCAGCGCCGCCCACAGGGTGGGTGGCTACACCTTC	CASSAAHRVGGYTF
TRBJ1-2	-	-	TRBV7-9	TGTGCCGGGGGGAGGGGTGACGACTATGGCTACACCTTC	CAGGRGDDYGYTF
TRBJ2-2	few	-	TRBV19	TGTGCCAGTAGCCCGGGTCCGAACACCGGGGAGCTGTTTTTT	CASSPGPNTGELFF
TRBJ1-2	-	-	TRBV28	TGTGCCAGCAGTTCCCAAGCCGTGAGGAGGGGCTACACCTTC	CASSSQAVRRGYTF
TRBJ1-2	-	TRBD1	TRBV15	TGTGCCACCAGCAGAGAACAGGGGAGCTATGGCTACACCTTC	CATSREQGSYGYTF
TRBJ2-7	-	TRBD1	TRBV5-4	TGTGCCAGCAGCCCGCGGACAGGCCGCCCGTCCTTC	CASSPRTGRPSF
TRBJ2-4	-	-	TRBV6-1	TGTGCCAGCAGTGAACAGCACAGTCTCGCGTACATTCAGTACTTC	CASSEQHSLAYIQYF
TRBJ1-5	-	TRBD1	TRBV2	TGTGCCAGCAGTGCCGGGACAGGGAGTTTTCAGCCCCAGCATTTT	CASSAGTGSFQPQHF
TRBJ1-1	-	-	TRBV11-2	TGTGCCAGCAGCTTAATAGGCGGGGGCACTGAAGCTTTCTTT	CASSLIGGGTEAFF
TRBJ1-2	-	-	TRBV9	TGTGCCAGCAGCGTTAGAGGAAAGGGCTACACCTTC	CASSVRGKGYTF
TRBJ2-4	-	TRBD2	TRBV19	TGTGCCAGTAGTATTAAGAGGGCTAGCGGTTCAAACATTCAGTACTTC	CASSIKRASGSNIQYF
TRBJ1-2	-	-	TRBV7-9	TGTGCCAGCAGCTTAGATGGGAGGGGCTACACCTTC	CASSLDGRGYTF
TRBJ2-5	-	TRBD2	TRBV30	TGTGCCTGGAGTGTACTAGCGGGACGGGAGACCCAGTACTTC	CAWSVLAGRETQYF
TRBJ2-5	-	-	TRBV28	TGTGCCAGCAGTACTGAAGAGACCCAGTACTTC	CASSTEETQYF
TRBJ1-1	-	-	TRBV19	TGTGCCAGTAGTACAGACAGGAGGAGGGACACTGAAGCTTTCTTT	CASSTDRRRDTEAFF